This T cell receptor beta chain was found in a study of OX40 agonist ivuxolimab in advanced cancers. At the level of the whole study: Ivuxolimab, which targeted the costimulatory receptor OX40 (CD134), was an agonistic, fully human IgG2 monoclonal antibody. Intravenous ivuxolimab was administered to patients every 2 weeks at six dose levels: 0.01, 0.1, 0.3, 1.5, 3 and 10 mg/kg. Of the 50 to 55 dose-escalation patients, hepatocellular carcinoma was present in about 19, melanoma in approximately 15, renal cell carcinoma in 9 and head and neck cancer in 9. In the dose-escalation cohort, approximately 82% of patients were male, and the mean age was around 60 years, with a range of about 23 to 90. Patients were allowed to have had prior anti-PD-1, anti-PD-L1 or anti-CTLA-4 therapy, and 30% to 40% of the dose-escalation patients had previously received checkpoint inhibitors. Partial responses occurred in three dose-escalation patients: two with cutaneous melanoma and one with hepatocellular carcinoma. Peripheral TCRbeta sequencing was intended to test whether TCR sequence diversity was altered and clonal T-cell expansion was caused by ivuxolimab. The paper covers the monotherapy dose-escalation part of the phase I ivuxolimab trial, which included N = 52 patients.

This clone was seen only once. It lacks a known antigen. Base qualities are not recorded, but no much larger clone differs from it by a single base. What the authors observed across the whole study: Which antigens the clonally expanded peripheral T cells were specific for was not determined. In the 0.1-3.0 mg/kg groups, partial responders were among the patients with the lowest normalized peripheral clonal expansion, particularly in CD8+ T cells. After ivuxolimab, CD8+ T cells had more expanded clones than CD4+ T cells on average. Clonal expansion of both CD4+ and CD8+ blood T cells was observed from baseline to week 6 at doses 0.1 to 3.0 mg/kg. Low levels of normalized T-cell clonal expansion were also shown by some nonresponding patients.

The germline V gene supplies CDR1 SGHRS and CDR2 YFSETQ. The CDR3 goes from the cysteine to the phenylalanine over 13 residues. The retained sequence is limited to the CDR3, 39 bases, with the frame set at the first base. Between the V and J ends, shortened by 6 bases and 4 bases respectively, the junction contains 11 bases. To sequence the TCRbeta CDR3 region, genomic DNA was isolated from the sorted cells. The immunoSEQ Assay was used to sequence the TCRbeta CDR3 regions. The clones in this table, taken by TCRdb from immuneACCESS, are in-frame only. Not every clone is retained; where verified, under half of the shortfall comes from an unresolved V gene, and the cause of the rest is unknown. The sample records around 76,000 clones, 86% of which are singletons. Of the sample, nearly 8% falls within the top ten clones. Patients with a history of autoimmune disease or receiving systemic immunosuppression were excluded from the trial. Peripheral blood for TCR sequencing was drawn from every dose cohort at baseline, at cycle 4 day 1 and at cycle 7 day 1. Samples came from an open-label, multicenter, first-in-human phase I dose-escalation trial of ivuxolimab. The trial enrolled adults with locally advanced or metastatic head and neck squamous cell, hepatocellular, melanoma or renal cell carcinoma. Before TCR sequencing, CD4+ T cells and CD8+ T cells from peripheral blood were sorted into separate populations.

The clonotype originates from an adult with an advanced solid tumor such as melanoma, head and neck, liver or kidney cancer. Rearrangement joined TRBV5-1 to TRBJ1-3, with an unclear D gene assignment. Sample: CD4+ or CD8+ T cells sorted from blood, taken in a trial of the OX40 agonist ivuxolimab. The DNA reads as follows: TGCGCCAGCAAAAATGAAGTCGGAAACACCATATATTTT. This gives the protein CASKNEVGNTIYF.